The 14 T cell receptor beta chains presented below share a single source sample, sequenced in a study of T cells in Graves' hyperthyroidism and ophthalmopathy (dated 2019 in TCRdb). Libraries were prepared through multiplex PCR. The sample was run on an Illumina HiSeq 2000. TCR beta CDR3 regions were amplified from RNA transcripts. A first-round RT-PCR of the TCR CDR3 used the HTBI primer set with the Qiagen OneStep RT-PCR kit. In TCRdb, the public reads were trimmed at Q25 with fastp and aligned with MiXCR, with productive beta chains retained. Merged by CDR3 protein, the rows form single entries marked with the most common genes and DNA. The sample table records around 600,000 distinct CDR3 sequences; approximately 15% of these occur just once. Roughly 7.1% of the sample goes to the ten largest clones. Sequenced material: blood. These receptors came from a woman younger than 35 with Graves' ophthalmopathy.

The chain couples TRBV13 to TRBJ1-1; weak D call: TRBD1 (5 bases). In germline, CDR1 is PRHDT, CDR2 FYEKMQ (reference sequence). CDR3 length: 16 amino acids. V lost 5 bases, J lost 1 base, and 17 bases lay in between. The CDR3 DNA reads as TGTGCCAGCAGCCCACCAGGTTGGGGGAAGAACACTGAAGCTTTCTTT. This sequence encodes CASSPPGWGKNTEAFF.

Many counts were recorded for this clonotype. The gene calls are TRBV30 and TRBJ2-3; the match to TRBD2 covers 13 bases. Per germline, CDR1 GTSNPN and CDR2 SVGIG (reference sequence). The length of the CDR3 is 15 residues. V lost 1 base and J lost 5; bases outside the gene matches: 3. The CDR3 DNA reads as TGTGCCTGGAGTGAACTAGCGGGAGGGAGAGATACGCAGTATTTT. Protein product: CAWSELAGGRDTQYF.

In its sample, this clonotype was seen many times. The chain combines TRBV18 with TRBJ1-5; 10 bases map to TRBD1. Germline V gene lookup returns CDR1 KGHSH and CDR2 LQKENI. With V trimmed by 5 bases and J by 8 bases, 9 bases remained unmatched. CDR3 length equals 15 residues. The CDR3 sequence is CASSSRTGGPEPQHF. CDR3 DNA: TGTGCCAGCTCATCTCGGACAGGGGGACCAGAGCCCCAGCATTTT.

Many counts were recorded for this clonotype. This chain uses TRBV27 with TRBJ2-5, with TRBD1 matching over 11 bases. Per germline, CDR1 MNHEY and CDR2 SMNVEV (reference sequence). Trimming cost V 6 bases and J 5 bases; bases outside gene matches: 8. The length of the CDR3 is 15 residues. CDR3 coding DNA: TGTGCCAGCAGGGGAGGACAGGGGGCGCGGGAGACCCAGTACTTC. Its protein product is CASRGGQGARETQYF.

This clonotype was observed a few times. J is TRBJ2-1 and V is TRBV19; D tentatively fits TRBD1 or TRBD2 (5 bases each). The germline V and J ends were trimmed by 10 bases and 4 bases, with 14 bases remaining between them. The germline V gene has CDR1 LNHDA and CDR2 SQIVND (reference sequence). The CDR3 sequence is 13 residues long. The CDR3 protein is CATNRDPYNEQFF. The CDR3 DNA sequence: TGTGCCACCAACCGGGACCCATACAATGAGCAGTTCTTC.

In its sample, this clonotype was seen a few times. The rearrangement links TRBV28 to TRBJ1-5; tentative D call: TRBD1 (5 bases). Germline assignment: CDR1 MDHEN and CDR2 SYDVKM. V was cut by 6 bases and J by 7 bases, with 16 bases left in between. The CDR3 extends over 14 amino acids. The CDR3 sequence is CASSPSPRGQPQHF. The CDR3 DNA follows: TGTGCCAGCAGCCCTTCCCCGAGGGGCCAGCCCCAGCATTTT.

This clonotype was seen many times. The gene calls are TRBV5-1 and TRBJ1-3; D unresolved. Germline V gives CDR1 SGHRS, CDR2 YFSETQ. V was trimmed by 0 bases and J by 2 bases, leaving 15 bases between them. The CDR3 has 17 amino acids. DNA for the CDR3: TGCGCCAGCAGCTTGGTCTACATTCAGACACCTGGAAACACCATATATTTT. Translated: CASSLVYIQTPGNTIYF.

The gene calls are TRBV9 and TRBJ2-1; D remains unclear. Germline CDR1 reads SGDLS; CDR2 reads YYNGEE. This CDR3 comprises 13 residues. V lost 4 bases and J 7 bases, leaving 12 bases between the germline ends. The CDR3 loop reads CASSTNLMNEQFF. CDR3 DNA sequence: TGTGCCAGCAGCACGAACCTCATGAATGAGCAGTTCTTC.

This clonotype was observed many times. The CDR3 region is CASSLRQEGGYTF. CDR3 DNA: TGTGCCAGCAGCCTCCGACAGGAGGGGGGCTACACCTTC. This chain connects TRBV11-3 to TRBJ1-2; tentatively, D is TRBD1 (6 bases). The CDR3 is 13 residues long. The germline V and J ends were trimmed by 5 bases and 8 bases, with 15 bases remaining between them. The germline V gene encodes CDR1 SGHNT and CDR2 YENEEA.

This clonotype was counted many times. The rearrangement uses TRBV6-5 and TRBJ2-7, with 11 bases identical to TRBD2. Losses at the gene ends were 2 bases for V and 7 bases for J; bases not matched to a gene: 13. This CDR3 comprises 17 residues. Germline loops: CDR1 MNHEY, CDR2 SVGAGI. The CDR3 DNA follows: TGTGCCAGCAGTTACGGGCTAGCGGGGGGCCTTTTTGGTGAGCAGTACTTC. Translated, it gives CASSYGLAGGLFGEQYF.

Many counts were recorded for this clonotype. The CDR3 sequence: CASSYNWDRGAYEQYF. CDR3 coding DNA: TGTGCCAGCAGTTACAATTGGGACAGGGGGGCCTACGAGCAGTACTTC. The rearrangement uses TRBV6-5 and TRBJ2-7; 11 bases fit TRBD1. CDR1 and CDR2 from the germline V gene are MNHEY and SVGAGI. The CDR3 covers 16 residues. After removal of 2 bases from V and 2 bases from J, the junction contained 5 bases not matched to a gene.

The chain employs TRBV5-1 and TRBJ2-5; maybe TRBD2 (5 bases). Germline V lookup: CDR1 SGHRS, CDR2 YFSETQ. CDR3 length: 15 residues. The V end was cut by 2 bases, the J end by 1 base, with 12 bases between. CDR3: CASSLYLAPQETQYF. CDR3 DNA: TGCGCCAGCAGCTTATATCTAGCCCCCCAAGAGACCCAGTACTTC.

The chain links TRBV4-1 to TRBJ1-5; 9 positions agree with TRBD1. CDR3 length: 17 residues. Germline-derived CDR1 and CDR2 are MGHRA and YSYEKL. J gave up 7 bases and V 4 bases, and 14 bases lay outside the gene matches. The CDR3 bases are TGCGCCAGCAGCCCGAGGGAGATGGGACAGGGTCCCCAGCCCCAGCATTTT. It is translated as CASSPREMGQGPQPQHF.

This clonotype was detected ten times or more. The V gene is TRBV28, the J gene TRBJ2-1, with 8 bases identical to TRBD2. This CDR3 is 15 amino acids long. V gave up 2 bases and J gave up 10 bases; unmatched junction bases: 10. Germline V gene data show CDR1 as MDHEN and CDR2 as SYDVKM. The CDR3 region is CASSLKAGGLGEQFF. The CDR3 DNA reads TGTGCCAGCAGTTTAAAGGCGGGGGGTCTTGGGGAGCAGTTCTTC.